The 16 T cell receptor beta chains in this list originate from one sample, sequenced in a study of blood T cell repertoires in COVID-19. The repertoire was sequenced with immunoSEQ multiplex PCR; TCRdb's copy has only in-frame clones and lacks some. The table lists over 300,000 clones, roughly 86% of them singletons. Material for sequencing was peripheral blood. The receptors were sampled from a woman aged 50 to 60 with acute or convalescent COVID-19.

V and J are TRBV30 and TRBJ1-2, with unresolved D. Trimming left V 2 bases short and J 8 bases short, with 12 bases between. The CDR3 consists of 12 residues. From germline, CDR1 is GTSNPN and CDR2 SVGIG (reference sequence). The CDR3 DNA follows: TGTGCCTGGAGTAGACAACAAGGCGGCTACACCTTC. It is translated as CAWSRQQGGYTF.

Here the CDR3 reads CASSPRRESEAFF. The CDR3 nucleotides read TGTGCCAGCTCACCACGAAGAGAATCTGAAGCTTTCTTT. The V call is TRBV18, the J call TRBJ1-1; D not resolved. With 1 base removed from V and 6 bases from J, the gap between germline ends came to 9 bases. The CDR3 is 13 residues long. Germline values: CDR1 KGHSH, CDR2 LQKENI.

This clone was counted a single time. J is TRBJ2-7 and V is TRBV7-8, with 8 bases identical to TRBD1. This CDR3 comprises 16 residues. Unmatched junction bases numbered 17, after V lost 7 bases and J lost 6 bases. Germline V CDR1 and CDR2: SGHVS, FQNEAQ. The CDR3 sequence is CASNPEGQVDLREQYF. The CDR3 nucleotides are TGTGCCAGCAACCCTGAGGGACAGGTGGACCTACGCGAGCAGTACTTC.

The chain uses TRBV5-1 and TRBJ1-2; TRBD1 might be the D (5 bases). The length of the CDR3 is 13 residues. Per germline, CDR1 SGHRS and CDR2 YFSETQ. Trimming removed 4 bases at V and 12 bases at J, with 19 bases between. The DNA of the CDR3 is TGCGCCAGCAGCCCGGACACGGGCCTCGGAGACACCTTC. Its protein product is CASSPDTGLGDTF.

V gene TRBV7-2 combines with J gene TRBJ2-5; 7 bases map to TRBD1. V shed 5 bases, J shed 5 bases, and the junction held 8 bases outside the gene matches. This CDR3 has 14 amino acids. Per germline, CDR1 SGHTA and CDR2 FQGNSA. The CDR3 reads CASSRTGRQETQYF. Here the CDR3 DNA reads TGTGCCAGCAGCCGGACAGGAAGGCAGGAGACCCAGTACTTC.

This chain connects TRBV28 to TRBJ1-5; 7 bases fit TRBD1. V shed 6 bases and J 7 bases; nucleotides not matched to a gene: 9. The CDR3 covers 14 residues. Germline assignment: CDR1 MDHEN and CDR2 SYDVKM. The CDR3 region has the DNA TGTGCCAGCAGCCCAACAGGGGTGGAGCAGCCCCAGCATTTT. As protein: CASSPTGVEQPQHF.

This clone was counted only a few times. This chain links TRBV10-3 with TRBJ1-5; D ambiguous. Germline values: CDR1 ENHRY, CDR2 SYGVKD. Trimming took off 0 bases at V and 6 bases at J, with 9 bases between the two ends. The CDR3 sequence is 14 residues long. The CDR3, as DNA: TGTGCCATCAGTGAGTCCCCATCCCCTCAGCCCCAGCATTTT. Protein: CAISESPSPQPQHF.

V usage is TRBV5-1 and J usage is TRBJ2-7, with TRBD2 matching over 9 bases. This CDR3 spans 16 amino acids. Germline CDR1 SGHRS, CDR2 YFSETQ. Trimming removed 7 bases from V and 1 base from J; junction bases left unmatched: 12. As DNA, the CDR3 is TGCGCCAGCTCTCTCTCAGCGGGAGGAGGGTCCTACGAGCAGTACTTC. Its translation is CASSLSAGGGSYEQYF.

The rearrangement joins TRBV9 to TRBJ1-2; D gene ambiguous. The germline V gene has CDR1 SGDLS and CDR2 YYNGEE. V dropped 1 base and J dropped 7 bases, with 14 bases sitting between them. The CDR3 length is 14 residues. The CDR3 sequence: CASSVLTDPGGYTF. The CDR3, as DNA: TGTGCCAGCAGCGTACTAACTGACCCGGGTGGCTACACCTTC.

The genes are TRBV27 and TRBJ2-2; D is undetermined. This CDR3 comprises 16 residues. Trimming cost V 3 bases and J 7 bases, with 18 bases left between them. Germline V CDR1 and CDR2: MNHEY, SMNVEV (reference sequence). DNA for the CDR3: TGTGCCAGCAGTTTCCGACATCCCCTCACAAGCGGGGAGCTGTTTTTT. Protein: CASSFRHPLTSGELFF.

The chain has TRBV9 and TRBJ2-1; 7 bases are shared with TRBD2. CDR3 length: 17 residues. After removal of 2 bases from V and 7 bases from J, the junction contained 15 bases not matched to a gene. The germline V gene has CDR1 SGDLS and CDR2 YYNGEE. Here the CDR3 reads CASSVGSRREKWNEQFF. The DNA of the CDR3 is TGTGCCAGCAGCGTCGGTTCGAGGCGGGAGAAATGGAATGAGCAGTTCTTC. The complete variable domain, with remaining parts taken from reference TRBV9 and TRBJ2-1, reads DSGVTQTPKHLITATGQRVTLRCSPRSGDLSVYWYQQSLDQGLQFLIQYYNGEERAKGNILERFSAQQFPDLHSELNLSSLELGDSALYFCASSVGSRREKWNEQFFGPGTRLTVL.

The DNA for the CDR3 is TGTGCCAGTAGTCTACGGACTGGGAAAGCTTTCTTT. This sequence encodes CASSLRTGKAFF. V gene TRBV19 combines with J gene TRBJ1-1, with D unclear. CDR3 length: 12 amino acids. CDR1 LNHDA and CDR2 SQIVND come from the germline V gene (reference sequence). The ends were cut back, 5 bases at V and 9 bases at J, with 13 bases in the middle. Full variable domain (outside the CDR3, taken from reference TRBV19 and TRBJ1-1): DGGITQSPKYLFRKEGQNVTLSCEQNLNHDAMYWYRQDPGQGLRLIYYSQIVNDFQKGDIAEGYSVSREKKESFPLTVTSAQKNPTAFYLCASSLRTGKAFFGQGTRLTVV.

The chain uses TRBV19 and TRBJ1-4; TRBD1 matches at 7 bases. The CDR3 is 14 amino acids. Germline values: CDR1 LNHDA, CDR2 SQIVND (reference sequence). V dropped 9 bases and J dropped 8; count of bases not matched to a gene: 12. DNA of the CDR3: TGTGCCAGCCGACAGGGTAACAAGGGGGAAAAACTGTTTTTT. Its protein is CASRQGNKGEKLFF. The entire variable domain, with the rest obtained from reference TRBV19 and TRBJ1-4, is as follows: DGGITQSPKYLFRKEGQNVTLSCEQNLNHDAMYWYRQDPGQGLRLIYYSQIVNDFQKGDIAEGYSVSREKKESFPLTVTSAQKNPTAFYLCASRQGNKGEKLFFGSGTQLSVL.

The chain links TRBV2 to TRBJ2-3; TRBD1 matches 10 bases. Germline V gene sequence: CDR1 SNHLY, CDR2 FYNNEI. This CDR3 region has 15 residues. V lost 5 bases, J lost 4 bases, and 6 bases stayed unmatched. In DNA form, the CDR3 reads TGTGCCAGCAGTTTGGACAGGGGGGCGGCAGATACGCAGTATTTT. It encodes CASSLDRGAADTQYF.

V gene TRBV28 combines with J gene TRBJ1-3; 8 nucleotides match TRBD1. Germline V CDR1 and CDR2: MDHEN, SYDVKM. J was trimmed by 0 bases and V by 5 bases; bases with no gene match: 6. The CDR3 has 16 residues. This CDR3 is CASSGTGDYSGNTIYF. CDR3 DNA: TGTGCCAGCAGTGGGACAGGTGATTACTCTGGAAACACCATATATTTT.

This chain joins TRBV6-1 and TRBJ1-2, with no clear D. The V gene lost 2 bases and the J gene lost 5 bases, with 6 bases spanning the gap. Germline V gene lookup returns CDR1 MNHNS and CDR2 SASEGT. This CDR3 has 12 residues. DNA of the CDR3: TGTGCCAGCAGTGAATCTATTTATGGCTACACCTTC. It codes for CASSESIYGYTF.